The 7 T cell receptor beta chains below were found in one sample sequenced in a study of CD8 T cells in Susac syndrome. Reverse transcription of roughly 0.45 to 1 ug RNA was carried out with random hexamers. TCRdb used MiXCR to reprocess the immunoSEQ multiplex PCR reads, holding one entry per CDR3 protein. Of roughly 200,000 distinct CDR3 sequences listed, approximately 94% are singletons. The sample was CD4+ T cells from PBMCs. These receptors were obtained from a human donor with multiple sclerosis.

V gene TRBV3-1 combines with J gene TRBJ1-1; D not certain. The germline V gene encodes CDR1 LGHDT and CDR2 YNNKEL (reference sequence). Trimming cost V 4 bases and J 2 bases, with 5 bases left between them. The CDR3 length is 12 residues. In DNA, the CDR3 is TGTGCCAGCAGCCGGATAAACACTGAAGCTTTCTTT. It specifies CASSRINTEAFF.

This clonotype was observed a single time. The rearrangement links TRBV6-6 to TRBJ1-6; D unclear. Per germline, CDR1 MNHNY and CDR2 SVGAGI (reference sequence). The CDR3 contains 14 residues. Trimming left V 6 bases short and J 8 bases short, with 14 bases between. The DNA of the CDR3 is TGTGCCAGCAGCCCCCTCGAGAGAGATTCACCCCTCCACTTT. It specifies CASSPLERDSPLHF.

The V gene is TRBV5-1, the J gene TRBJ1-1, with TRBD1 matching over 8 bases. Germline CDR1 is SGHRS and CDR2 is YFSETQ. This CDR3 region has 14 residues. V lost 3 bases to trimming and J lost 0 bases; unmatched junction nucleotides: 1. The CDR3 loop reads CASSWTGMNTEAFF. CDR3 sequence (DNA): TGCGCCAGCAGCTGGACAGGGATGAACACTGAAGCTTTCTTT.

The chain links TRBV20-1 to TRBJ2-1; 7 bases are shared with TRBD2. Germline V lookup: CDR1 DFQATT, CDR2 SNEGSKA (reference sequence). This CDR3 has 15 amino acids. With 6 bases clipped from V and 4 bases from J, the junction kept 12 bases outside the gene matches. CDR3 residues: CSALGVDSGYNEQFF. The CDR3 region has the DNA TGCAGTGCCTTGGGAGTGGATAGCGGGTACAATGAGCAGTTCTTC.

This chain connects TRBV7-9 to TRBJ2-7, with a tentative D call TRBD1 (5 bases). The V end was cut by 6 bases, the J end by 0 bases, with 9 bases between. The CDR3 runs to 13 residues. The germline V gene has CDR1 SEHNR and CDR2 FQNEAQ (reference sequence). CDR3 nucleotide sequence: TGTGCCAGCAGTCAGGGCCTCTCCTACGAGCAGTACTTC. Residues: CASSQGLSYEQYF.

V usage is TRBV7-3 and J usage is TRBJ1-1; possibly TRBD1 for D (5 bases). Trimming removed 0 bases from V and 0 bases from J, with 14 bases in between. This CDR3 is built from 17 residues. The germline V gene has CDR1 SGHTA and CDR2 FQGTGA. Here the CDR3 reads CASSLTGDWQLNTEAFF. The CDR3 coding sequence is TGTGCCAGCAGCTTAACGGGGGATTGGCAGCTGAACACTGAAGCTTTCTTT.

The V and J genes are TRBV20-1 and TRBJ2-5; D is perhaps TRBD1 (5 bases). Germline CDR1 reads DFQATT; CDR2 reads SNEGSKA (reference sequence). V gave up 4 bases and J gave up 9 bases, with 18 bases separating them. The CDR3 spans 13 residues. In nucleotides, the CDR3 is TGCAGTGCTACCTTTGACCTTCAAGGGGCCCAGTACTTC. This sequence encodes CSATFDLQGAQYF.